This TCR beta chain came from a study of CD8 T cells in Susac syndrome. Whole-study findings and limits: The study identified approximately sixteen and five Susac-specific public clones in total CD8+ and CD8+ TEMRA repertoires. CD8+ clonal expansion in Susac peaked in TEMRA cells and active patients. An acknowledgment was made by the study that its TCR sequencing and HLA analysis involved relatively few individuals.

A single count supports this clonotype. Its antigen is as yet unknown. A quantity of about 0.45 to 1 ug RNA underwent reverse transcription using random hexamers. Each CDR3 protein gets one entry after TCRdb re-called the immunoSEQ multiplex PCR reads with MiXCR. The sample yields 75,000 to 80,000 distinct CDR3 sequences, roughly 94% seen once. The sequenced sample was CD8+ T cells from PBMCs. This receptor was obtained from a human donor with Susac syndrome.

This CDR3 reads CASSLQTGEGRNSPLHF. The CDR3 DNA reads TGCGCCAGCAGCCTACAAACAGGGGAAGGGCGGAATTCACCCCTCCACTTT. The chain uses TRBV4-3 and TRBJ1-6; 7 nucleotides agree with TRBD1. The CDR3 covers 17 residues. Losses at the gene ends were 4 bases for V and 7 bases for J; bases not matched to a gene: 13. The germline gives CDR1 LGHNA, CDR2 YSLEER.